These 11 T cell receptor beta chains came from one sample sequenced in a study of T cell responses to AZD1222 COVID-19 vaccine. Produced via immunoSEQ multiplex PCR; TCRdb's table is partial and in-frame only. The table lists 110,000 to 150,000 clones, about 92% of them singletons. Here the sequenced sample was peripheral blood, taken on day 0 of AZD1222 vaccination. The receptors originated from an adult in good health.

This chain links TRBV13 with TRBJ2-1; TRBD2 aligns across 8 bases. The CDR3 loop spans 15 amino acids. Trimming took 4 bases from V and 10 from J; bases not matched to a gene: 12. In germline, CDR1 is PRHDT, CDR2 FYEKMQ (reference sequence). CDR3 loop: CASSSGLVGGKEQFF. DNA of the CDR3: TGTGCCAGCAGCTCGGGACTAGTTGGGGGCAAGGAGCAGTTCTTC.

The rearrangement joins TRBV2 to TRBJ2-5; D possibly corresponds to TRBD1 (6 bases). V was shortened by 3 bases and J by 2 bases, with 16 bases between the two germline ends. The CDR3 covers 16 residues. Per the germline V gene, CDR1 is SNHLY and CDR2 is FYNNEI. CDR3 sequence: CASSDWADRTQETQYF. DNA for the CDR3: TGTGCCAGCAGTGATTGGGCGGACAGAACACAAGAGACCCAGTACTTC.

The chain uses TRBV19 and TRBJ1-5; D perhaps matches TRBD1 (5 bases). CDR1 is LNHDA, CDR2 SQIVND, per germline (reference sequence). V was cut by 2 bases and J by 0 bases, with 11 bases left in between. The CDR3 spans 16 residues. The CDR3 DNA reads TGTGCCAGTAGTATACCCGGGGGGGATAGCAATCAGCCCCAGCATTTT. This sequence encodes CASSIPGGDSNQPQHF.

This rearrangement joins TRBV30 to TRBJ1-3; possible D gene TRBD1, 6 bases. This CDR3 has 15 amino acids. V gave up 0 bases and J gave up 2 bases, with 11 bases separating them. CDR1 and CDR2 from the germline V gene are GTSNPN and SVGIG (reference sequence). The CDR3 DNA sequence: TGTGCCTGGAGTGTATGGGGGGCGACTGGAAACACCATATATTTT. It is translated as CAWSVWGATGNTIYF.

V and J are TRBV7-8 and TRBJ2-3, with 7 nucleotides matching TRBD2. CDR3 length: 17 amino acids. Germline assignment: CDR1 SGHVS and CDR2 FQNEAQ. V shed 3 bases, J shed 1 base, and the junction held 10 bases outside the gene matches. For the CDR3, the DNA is TGTGCCAGCAGCTTGCGACGTCTAGCGGTGGGCACAGATACGCAGTATTTT. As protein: CASSLRRLAVGTDTQYF.

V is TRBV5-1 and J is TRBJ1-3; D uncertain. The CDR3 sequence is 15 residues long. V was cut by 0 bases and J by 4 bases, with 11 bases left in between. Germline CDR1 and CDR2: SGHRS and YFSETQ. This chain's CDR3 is CASSLDAQYGNTIYF. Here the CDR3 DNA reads TGCGCCAGCAGCTTGGACGCCCAATACGGAAACACCATATATTTT.

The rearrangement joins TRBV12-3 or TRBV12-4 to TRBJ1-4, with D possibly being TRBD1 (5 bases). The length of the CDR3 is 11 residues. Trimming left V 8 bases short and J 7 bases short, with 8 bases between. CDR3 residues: CASGGVEKLFF. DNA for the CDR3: TGTGCCAGCGGGGGGGTTGAAAAACTGTTTTTT.

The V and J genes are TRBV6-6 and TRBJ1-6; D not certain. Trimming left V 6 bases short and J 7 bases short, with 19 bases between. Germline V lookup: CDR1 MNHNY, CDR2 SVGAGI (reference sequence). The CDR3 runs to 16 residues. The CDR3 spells CASSPPKFVSNSPLHF. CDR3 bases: TGTGCCAGCAGCCCGCCCAAGTTTGTCTCGAATTCACCCCTCCACTTT.

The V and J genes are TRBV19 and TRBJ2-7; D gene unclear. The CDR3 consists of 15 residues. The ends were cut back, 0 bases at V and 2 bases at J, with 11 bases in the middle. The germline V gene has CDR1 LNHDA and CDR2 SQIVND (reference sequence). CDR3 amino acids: CASSIDPAGPYEQYF. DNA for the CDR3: TGTGCCAGTAGTATAGATCCCGCAGGCCCCTACGAGCAGTACTTC.

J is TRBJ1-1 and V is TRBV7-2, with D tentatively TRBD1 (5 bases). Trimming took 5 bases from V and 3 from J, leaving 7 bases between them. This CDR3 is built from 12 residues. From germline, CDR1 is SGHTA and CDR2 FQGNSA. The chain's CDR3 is CASSTQDTEAFF. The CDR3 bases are TGTGCCAGCAGCACACAGGACACTGAAGCTTTCTTT. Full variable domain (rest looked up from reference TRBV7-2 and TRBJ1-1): GAGVSQSPSNKVTEKGKDVELRCDPISGHTALYWYRQSLGQGLEFLIYFQGNSAPDKSGLPSDRFSAERTGGSVSTLTIQRTQQEDSAVYLCASSTQDTEAFFGQGTRLTVV.

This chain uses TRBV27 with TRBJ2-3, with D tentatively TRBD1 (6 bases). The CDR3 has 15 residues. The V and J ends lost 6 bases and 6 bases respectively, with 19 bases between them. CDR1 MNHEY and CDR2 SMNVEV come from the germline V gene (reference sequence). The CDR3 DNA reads TGTGCCAGCAGATTGGGGGCGCCGGGGTGGGATACGCAGTATTTT. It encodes CASRLGAPGWDTQYF.